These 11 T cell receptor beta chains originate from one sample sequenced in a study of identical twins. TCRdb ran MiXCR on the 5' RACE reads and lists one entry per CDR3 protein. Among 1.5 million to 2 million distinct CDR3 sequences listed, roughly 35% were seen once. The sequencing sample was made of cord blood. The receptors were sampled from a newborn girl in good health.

This CDR3 is CASSIRLGPYEQYF. In nucleotides, the CDR3 is TGTGCCAGCAGTATTAGACTAGGGCCCTACGAGCAGTACTTC. The genes are TRBV6-5 and TRBJ2-7, with D possibly TRBD2 on 6 matching bases. The CDR3 extends over 14 amino acids. Per the germline V gene, CDR1 is MNHEY and CDR2 is SVGAGI. The V end was cut by 5 bases, the J end by 2 bases, with 13 bases between.

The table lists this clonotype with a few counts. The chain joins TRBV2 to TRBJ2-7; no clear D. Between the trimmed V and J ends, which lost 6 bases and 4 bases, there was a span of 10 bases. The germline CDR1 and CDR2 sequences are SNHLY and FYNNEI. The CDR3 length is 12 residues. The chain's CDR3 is CASRKDLYEQYF. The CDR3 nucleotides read TGTGCCAGCAGAAAGGACCTGTACGAGCAGTACTTC.

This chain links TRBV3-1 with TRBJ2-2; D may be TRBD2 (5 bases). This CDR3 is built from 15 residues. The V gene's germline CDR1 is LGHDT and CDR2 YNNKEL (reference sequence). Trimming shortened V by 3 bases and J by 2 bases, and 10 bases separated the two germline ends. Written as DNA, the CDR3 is TGTGCCAGCAGCCACGGACTCTTCAACACCGGGGAGCTGTTTTTT. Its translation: CASSHGLFNTGELFF.

The CDR3 sequence: CASSPTPGLAGDEQYF. CDR3 in DNA: TGTGCCAGCTCGCCAACCCCGGGACTAGCGGGAGATGAGCAGTACTTC. The V and J genes are TRBV18 and TRBJ2-7, with 14 bases identical to TRBD2. This CDR3 contains 16 residues. Germline lookup yields CDR1 KGHSH and CDR2 LQKENI. Unmatched junction bases numbered 11, after V lost 6 bases and J lost 7 bases.

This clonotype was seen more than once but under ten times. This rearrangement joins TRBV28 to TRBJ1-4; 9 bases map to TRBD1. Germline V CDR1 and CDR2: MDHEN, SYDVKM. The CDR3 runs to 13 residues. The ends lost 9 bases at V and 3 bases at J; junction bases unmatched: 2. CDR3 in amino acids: CASYRGPNEKLFF. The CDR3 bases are TGTGCCAGTTACAGGGGGCCTAATGAAAAACTGTTTTTT.

The CDR3 reads CASSRDRLGGYTF. Here the CDR3 DNA reads TGTGCCAGCAGCCGGGACAGGTTAGGAGGCTACACCTTC. The rearrangement uses TRBV6-5 and TRBJ1-2; 8 nucleotides align to TRBD1. CDR1 is MNHEY, CDR2 SVGAGI, per germline. Trimming cost V 6 bases and J 8 bases; bases outside gene matches: 8. The CDR3 is 13 residues long.

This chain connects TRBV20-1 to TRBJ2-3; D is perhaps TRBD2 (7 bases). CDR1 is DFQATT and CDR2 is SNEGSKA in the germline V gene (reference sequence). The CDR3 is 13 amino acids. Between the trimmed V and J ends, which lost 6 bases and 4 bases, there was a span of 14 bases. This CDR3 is CSALGEGADTQYF. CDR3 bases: TGCAGTGCCCTAGGGGAGGGGGCAGATACGCAGTATTTT.

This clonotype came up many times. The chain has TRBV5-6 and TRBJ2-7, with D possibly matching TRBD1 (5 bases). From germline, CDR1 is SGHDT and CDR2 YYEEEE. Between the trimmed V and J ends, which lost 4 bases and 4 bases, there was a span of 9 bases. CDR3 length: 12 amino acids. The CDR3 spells CASSMTVYEQYF. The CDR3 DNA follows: TGTGCCAGCAGCATGACAGTTTACGAGCAGTACTTC.

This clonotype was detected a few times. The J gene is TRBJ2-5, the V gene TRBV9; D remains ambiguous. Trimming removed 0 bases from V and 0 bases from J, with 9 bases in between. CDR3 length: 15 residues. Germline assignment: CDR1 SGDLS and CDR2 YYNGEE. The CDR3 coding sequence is TGTGCCAGCAGCGTAGGAAATAGGTACCAAGAGACCCAGTACTTC. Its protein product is CASSVGNRYQETQYF.

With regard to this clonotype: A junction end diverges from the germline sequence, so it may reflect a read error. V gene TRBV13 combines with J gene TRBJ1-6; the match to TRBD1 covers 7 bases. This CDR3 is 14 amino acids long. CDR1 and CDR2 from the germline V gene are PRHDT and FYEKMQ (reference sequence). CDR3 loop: CVSSFGTDNSPLHF. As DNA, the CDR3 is TGTGTCAGCAGCTTCGGGACAGATAATTCACCCCTCCACTTT.

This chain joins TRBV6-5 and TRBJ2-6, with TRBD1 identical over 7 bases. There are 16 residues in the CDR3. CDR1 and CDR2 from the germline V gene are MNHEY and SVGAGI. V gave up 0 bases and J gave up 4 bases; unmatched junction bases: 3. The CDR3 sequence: CASSYSTGFGANVLTF. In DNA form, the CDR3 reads TGTGCCAGCAGTTACTCGACAGGGTTCGGGGCCAACGTCCTGACTTTC.